This section outlines one T cell receptor beta chain sequence together with its context. Antigen: not known. Assay: immunoSEQ multiplex PCR; the TCRdb copy retains only in-frame clones and omits some. This sample has around 94,000 clones, with about 95% found just once. This record comes from a study of cytomegalovirus exposure and HLA in healthy donors. General study findings and limits: First-cohort TCR clusters tended to co-occur in the roughly 130 validation repertoires, a later analysis found. Confirmation was obtained in vitro that a few CMV-associated chains are specific for CMV antigens.

The V gene lost 4 bases and the J gene lost 7 bases, with 10 bases spanning the gap. The CDR3 length is 12 residues. Per germline, CDR1 SNHLY and CDR2 FYNNEI. The receptor was isolated from a woman younger than 30 in good health and CMV-seronegative. V gene TRBV2 combines with J gene TRBJ1-2; D remains ambiguous. Input material: PBMCs. CDR3 nucleotides: TGTGCCAGCAGTGTCCTCAGAGGTGGCTACACCTTC. This gives the protein CASSVLRGGYTF.